Listed here is a single T cell receptor (beta chain). The same CDR3 arises from other DNA sequences in this sample as well. The sample originates from a study of blood T cell repertoires in COVID-19. Study-level information: The study drew acute and convalescent COVID-19 samples from the United States, Italy and Spain.

With 0 bases removed from V and 5 bases from J, the gap between germline ends came to 13 bases. This CDR3 comprises 15 residues. From germline, CDR1 is SGHAT and CDR2 FQNNGV. The participants were between about 18 and 90 years old and came from about two dozen US areas. Clones were read by immunoSEQ multiplex PCR, and TCRdb kept only the in-frame ones, dropping some. In the table there are 130,000 or so clones, 84% of which are singletons. The rearrangement links TRBV11-2 to TRBJ2-5, with a tentative D call TRBD2 (5 bases). The TCR originated in a woman in her forties or fifties with acute COVID-19. The source material was PBMCs or T cells enriched from blood (not recorded which). CDR3 coding DNA: TGTGCCAGCAGCTTAGATACCGGGGTAGGGGAGACCCAGTACTTC. Its translation is CASSLDTGVGETQYF.